This T cell receptor (beta chain) came from a study of T-cell memory formation after mild COVID-19. Germline V gene lookup returns CDR1 SGDLS and CDR2 YYNGEE. CDR3 size: 14 residues. V lost 0 bases and J 5 bases, leaving 11 bases between the germline ends. Each CDR3 protein is one row after TCRdb ran MiXCR on the 5' RACE reads. The sample includes fewer than 700,000 distinct CDR3 sequences, under 20% of them seen just once. The sample consisted of PBMCs or a T cell subset sorted from them (not recorded which). The receptor's source is an adult woman who had mild COVID-19 (a few samples of this study predate the infection). Cell type and time point are not known. The chain carries TRBV9 and TRBJ2-5; D is unclear. The CDR3: CASSVDIVGETQYF. The CDR3 nucleotides read TGTGCCAGCAGCGTAGATATTGTTGGGGAGACCCAGTACTTC.